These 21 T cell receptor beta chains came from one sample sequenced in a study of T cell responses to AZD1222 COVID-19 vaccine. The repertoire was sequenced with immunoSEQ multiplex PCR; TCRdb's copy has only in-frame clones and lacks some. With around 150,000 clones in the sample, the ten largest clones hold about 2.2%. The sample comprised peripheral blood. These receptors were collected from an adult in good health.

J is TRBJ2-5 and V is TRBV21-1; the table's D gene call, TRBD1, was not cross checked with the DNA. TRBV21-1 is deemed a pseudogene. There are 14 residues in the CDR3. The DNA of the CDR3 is TGTGCCAGCAGCACCCTGGACAGCCAAGAGACCCAGTACTTC. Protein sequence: CASSTLDSQETQYF.

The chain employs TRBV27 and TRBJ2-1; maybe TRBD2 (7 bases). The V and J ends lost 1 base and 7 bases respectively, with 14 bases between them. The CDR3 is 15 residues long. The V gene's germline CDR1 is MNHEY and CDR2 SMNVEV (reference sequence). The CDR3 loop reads CASSLFGGPRNEQFF. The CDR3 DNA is TGTGCCAGCAGTTTATTCGGGGGGCCTCGGAATGAGCAGTTCTTC.

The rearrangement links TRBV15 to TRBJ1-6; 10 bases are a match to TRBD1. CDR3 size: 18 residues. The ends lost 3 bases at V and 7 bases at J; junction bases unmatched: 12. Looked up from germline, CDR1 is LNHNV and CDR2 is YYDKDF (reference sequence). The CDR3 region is CATSRAGQGSATNSPLHF. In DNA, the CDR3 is TGTGCCACCAGCAGGGCGGGACAGGGGTCGGCCACAAATTCACCCCTCCACTTT.

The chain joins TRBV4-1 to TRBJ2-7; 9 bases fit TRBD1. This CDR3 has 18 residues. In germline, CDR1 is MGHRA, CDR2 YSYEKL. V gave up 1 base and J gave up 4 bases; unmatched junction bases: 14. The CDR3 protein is CASSQVVPRVGTGYEQYF. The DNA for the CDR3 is TGCGCCAGCAGCCAAGTCGTACCCCGGGTAGGGACAGGGTACGAGCAGTACTTC.

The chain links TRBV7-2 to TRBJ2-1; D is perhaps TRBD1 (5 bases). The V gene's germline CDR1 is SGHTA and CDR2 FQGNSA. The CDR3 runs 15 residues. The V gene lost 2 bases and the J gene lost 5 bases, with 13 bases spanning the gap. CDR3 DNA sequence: TGTGCCAGCAGCTTACTAGGGGCTTGGGACAATGAGCAGTTCTTC. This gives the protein CASSLLGAWDNEQFF.

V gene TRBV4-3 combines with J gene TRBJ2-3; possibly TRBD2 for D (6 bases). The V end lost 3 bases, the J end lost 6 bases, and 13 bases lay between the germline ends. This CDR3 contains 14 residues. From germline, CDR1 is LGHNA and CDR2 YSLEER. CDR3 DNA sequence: TGCGCCAGCAGCCAGGGACTCACGGGGGATACGCAGTATTTT. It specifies CASSQGLTGDTQYF.

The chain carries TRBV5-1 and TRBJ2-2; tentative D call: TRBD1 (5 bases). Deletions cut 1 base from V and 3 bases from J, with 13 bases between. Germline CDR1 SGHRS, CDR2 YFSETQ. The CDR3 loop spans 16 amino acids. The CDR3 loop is CASSLITRADTGELFF. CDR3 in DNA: TGCGCCAGCAGCTTGATTACCAGGGCGGACACCGGGGAGCTGTTTTTT.

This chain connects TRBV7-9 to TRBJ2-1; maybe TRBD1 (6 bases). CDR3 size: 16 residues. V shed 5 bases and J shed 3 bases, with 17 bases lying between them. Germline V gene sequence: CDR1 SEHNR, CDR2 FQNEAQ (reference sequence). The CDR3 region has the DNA TGTGCCAGCAGCGCGTTGGCAGGGGATAACTACAATGAGCAGTTCTTC. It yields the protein CASSALAGDNYNEQFF.

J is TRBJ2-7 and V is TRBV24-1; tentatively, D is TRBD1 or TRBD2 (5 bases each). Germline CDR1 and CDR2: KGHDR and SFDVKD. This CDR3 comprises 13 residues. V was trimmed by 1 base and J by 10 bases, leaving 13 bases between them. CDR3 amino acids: CATSDFYGGGQYF. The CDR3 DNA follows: TGTGCCACCAGTGATTTTTATGGTGGGGGACAGTACTTC.

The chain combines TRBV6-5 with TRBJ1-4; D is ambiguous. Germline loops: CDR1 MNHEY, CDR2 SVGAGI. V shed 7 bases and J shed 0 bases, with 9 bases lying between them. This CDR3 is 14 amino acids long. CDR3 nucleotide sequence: TGTGCCAGCACCCAAGCAGCAACTAATGAAAAACTGTTTTTT. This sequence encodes CASTQAATNEKLFF.

The CDR3 bases are TGTGCCAGCAGCCAAAGAGGCTCTGGGGCCAACGTCCTGACTTTC. This encodes CASSQRGSGANVLTF. The chain employs TRBV3-1 (or the pseudogene TRBV3-2) and TRBJ2-6; D ambiguous. Trimming cost V 2 bases and J 0 bases, with 5 bases left between them. This CDR3 is built from 15 residues. Germline V lookup: CDR1 LGHDT, CDR2 YNNKEL (reference sequence).

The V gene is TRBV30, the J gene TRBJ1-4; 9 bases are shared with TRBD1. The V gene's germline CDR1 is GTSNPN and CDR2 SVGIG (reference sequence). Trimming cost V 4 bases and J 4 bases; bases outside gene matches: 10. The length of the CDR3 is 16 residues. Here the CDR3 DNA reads TGTGCCTGGACTTCAAAGGACAGGGGCCTTAATGAAAAACTGTTTTTT. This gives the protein CAWTSKDRGLNEKLFF.

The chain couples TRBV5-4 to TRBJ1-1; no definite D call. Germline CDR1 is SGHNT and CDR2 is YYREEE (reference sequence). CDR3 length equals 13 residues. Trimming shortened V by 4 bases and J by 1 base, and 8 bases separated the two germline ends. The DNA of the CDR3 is TGTGCCAGCAGCCTCCGCGGGAACACTGAAGCTTTCTTT. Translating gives CASSLRGNTEAFF.

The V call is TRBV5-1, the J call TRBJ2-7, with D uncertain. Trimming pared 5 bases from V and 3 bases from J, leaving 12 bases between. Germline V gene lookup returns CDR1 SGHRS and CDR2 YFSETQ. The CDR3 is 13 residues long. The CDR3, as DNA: TGCGCCAGCAGTTATGCGACGGGCTACGAGCAGTACTTC. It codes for CASSYATGYEQYF.

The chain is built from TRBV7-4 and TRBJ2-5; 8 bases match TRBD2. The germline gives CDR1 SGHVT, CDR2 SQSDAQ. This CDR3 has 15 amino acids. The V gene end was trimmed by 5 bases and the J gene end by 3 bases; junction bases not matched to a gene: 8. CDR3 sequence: CASSPRGGKEETQYF. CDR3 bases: TGTGCCAGCAGCCCCCGGGGGGGGAAAGAAGAGACCCAGTACTTC.

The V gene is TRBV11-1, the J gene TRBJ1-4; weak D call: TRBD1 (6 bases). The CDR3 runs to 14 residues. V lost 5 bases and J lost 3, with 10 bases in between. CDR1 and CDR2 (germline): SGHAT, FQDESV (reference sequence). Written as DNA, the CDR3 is TGTGCCAGCAGCCCGGACAGATCTAATGAAAAACTGTTTTTT. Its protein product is CASSPDRSNEKLFF.

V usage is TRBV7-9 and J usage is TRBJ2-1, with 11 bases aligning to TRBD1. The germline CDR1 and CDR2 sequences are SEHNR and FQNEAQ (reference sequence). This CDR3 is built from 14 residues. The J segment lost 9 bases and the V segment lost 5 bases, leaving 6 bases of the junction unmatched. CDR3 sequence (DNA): TGTGCCAGCAGCCCGAGGACAGGGGGCAGTGAGCAGTTCTTC. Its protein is CASSPRTGGSEQFF.

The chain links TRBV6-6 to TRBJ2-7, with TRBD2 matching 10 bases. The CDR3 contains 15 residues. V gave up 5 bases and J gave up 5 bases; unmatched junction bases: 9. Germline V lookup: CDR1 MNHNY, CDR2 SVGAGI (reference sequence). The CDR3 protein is CASSKPAGGTDEQYF. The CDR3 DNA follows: TGTGCCAGCAGTAAACCAGCGGGGGGGACGGACGAGCAGTACTTC.

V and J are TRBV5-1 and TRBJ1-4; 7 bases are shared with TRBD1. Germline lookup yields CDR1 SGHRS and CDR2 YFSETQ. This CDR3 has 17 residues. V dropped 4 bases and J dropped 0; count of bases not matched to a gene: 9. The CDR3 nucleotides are TGCGCCAGCAGCGTCACAGGGGACAGCTCAACTAATGAAAAACTGTTTTTT. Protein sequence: CASSVTGDSSTNEKLFF. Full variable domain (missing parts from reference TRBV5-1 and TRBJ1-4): KAGVTQTPRYLIKTRGQQVTLSCSPISGHRSVSWYQQTPGQGLQFLFEYFSETQRNKGNFPGRFSGRQFSNSRSEMNVSTLELGDSALYLCASSVTGDSSTNEKLFFGSGTQLSVL.

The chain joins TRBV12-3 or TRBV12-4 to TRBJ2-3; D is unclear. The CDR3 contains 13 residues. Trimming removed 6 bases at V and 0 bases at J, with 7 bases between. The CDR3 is CASRPPSTDTQYF. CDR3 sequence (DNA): TGTGCCAGCAGGCCCCCAAGCACAGATACGCAGTATTTT.

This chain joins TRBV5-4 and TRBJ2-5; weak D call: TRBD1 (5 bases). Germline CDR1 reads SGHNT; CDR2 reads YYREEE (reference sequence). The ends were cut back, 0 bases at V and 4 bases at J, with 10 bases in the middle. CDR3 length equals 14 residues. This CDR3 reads CASSLAAQGETQYF. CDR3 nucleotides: TGTGCCAGCAGCTTGGCCGCTCAGGGAGAGACCCAGTACTTC. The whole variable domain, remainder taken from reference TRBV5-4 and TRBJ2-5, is ETGVTQSPTHLIKTRGQQVTLRCSSQSGHNTVSWYQQALGQGPQFIFQYYREEENGRGNFPPRFSGLQFPNYSSELNVNALELDDSALYLCASSLAAQGETQYFGPGTRLLVL.